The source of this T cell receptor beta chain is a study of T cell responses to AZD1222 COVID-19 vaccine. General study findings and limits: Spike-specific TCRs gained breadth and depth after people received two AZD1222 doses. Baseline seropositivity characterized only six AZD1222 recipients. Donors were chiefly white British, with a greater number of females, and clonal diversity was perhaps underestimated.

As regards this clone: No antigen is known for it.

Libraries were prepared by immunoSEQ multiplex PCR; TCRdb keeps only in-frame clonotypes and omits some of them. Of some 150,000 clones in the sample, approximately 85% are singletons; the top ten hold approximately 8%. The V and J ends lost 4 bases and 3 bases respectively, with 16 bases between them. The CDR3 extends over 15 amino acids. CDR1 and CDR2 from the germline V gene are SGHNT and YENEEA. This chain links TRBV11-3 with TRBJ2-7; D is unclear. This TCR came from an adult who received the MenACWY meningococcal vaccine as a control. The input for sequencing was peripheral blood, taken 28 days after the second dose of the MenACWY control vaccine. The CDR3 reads CASSSILAVYYEQYF. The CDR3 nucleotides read TGTGCCAGCAGCTCCATCTTGGCGGTCTACTACGAGCAGTACTTC. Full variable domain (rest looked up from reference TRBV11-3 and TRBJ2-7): EAGVVQSPRYKIIEKKQPVAFWCNPISGHNTLYWYLQNLGQGPELLIRYENEEAVDDSQLPKDRFSAERLKGVDSTLKIQPAELGDSAVYLCASSSILAVYYEQYFGPGTRLTVT.